What follows is one T cell receptor (beta chain) and its context. This CDR3 region has 16 residues. The germline CDR1 and CDR2 sequences are GTSNPN and SVGIG (reference sequence). V was shortened by 5 bases and J by 4 bases, with 23 bases between the two germline ends. Original processing notes: Estimated nucleated cell counts came from reference gene primer amplification. Sequencing used immunoSEQ multiplex PCR; TCRdb keeps in-frame clones, though not all of them. V and J calls and clone size are given by that table; D and trimming were obtained from the DNA. The sample holds about 350,000 clones; approximately 86% are singletons and the top ten take 7% to 7.5%. This sample is part of a study of blood T cell repertoires in COVID-19.

The origin of this receptor is a woman aged 60 to 75 with COVID-19, enrolled during active disease. The V gene is TRBV30, the J gene TRBJ1-2; TRBD1 might be the D (5 bases). Sequencing was carried out using peripheral blood. In DNA, the CDR3 is TGTGCCTGGGGCCTAGATTCAGGGATAAGTGGCTATGGCTACACCTTC. This codes for CAWGLDSGISGYGYTF.